A single sample gave rise to the 3 T cell receptor beta chains below, sequenced in a study of T cell responses to AZD1222 COVID-19 vaccine. Data came from immunoSEQ multiplex PCR; TCRdb stores just in-frame clones and leaves some out. Of tens of thousands of clones listed, roughly 90% are singletons. The sample in question was peripheral blood, obtained on day 0 of AZD1222 vaccination. The receptors were gathered from an adult in good health.

This chain uses TRBV9 with TRBJ2-2; unclear D gene. This CDR3 region has 14 residues. Germline lookup yields CDR1 SGDLS and CDR2 YYNGEE. The V end was cut by 0 bases, the J end by 8 bases, with 11 bases between. In nucleotides, the CDR3 is TGTGCCAGCAGCGTAGCCATTTTAGAGGGGGAGCTGTTTTTT. Residues: CASSVAILEGELFF.

The V and J genes are TRBV19 and TRBJ1-1; 9 nucleotides line up with TRBD1. Unmatched junction bases numbered 3, after V lost 4 bases and J lost 0 bases. The CDR3 is 15 residues long. Germline CDR1 is LNHDA and CDR2 is SQIVND (reference sequence). This CDR3 reads CASSRTGAMNTEAFF. DNA of the CDR3: TGTGCCAGTAGTAGGACAGGGGCTATGAACACTGAAGCTTTCTTT.

The rearrangement links TRBV11-2 to TRBJ1-6; D remains ambiguous. Trimming cost V 6 bases and J 6 bases, with 6 bases left between them. The CDR3 has 12 residues. Germline CDR1 is SGHAT and CDR2 is FQNNGV. The CDR3 DNA is TGTGCCAGCAGTCAACTTAATTCACCCCTCCACTTT. It yields the protein CASSQLNSPLHF.